The clone carrying this T cell receptor (beta chain) showed up many times. Its antigen remains unidentified. The CDR3 contains 16 residues. From germline, CDR1 is SGHAT and CDR2 FQNNGV. J lost 3 bases, V lost 3 bases, and 4 bases had no gene match. These data come from a study of blood T cells in healthy people across ages. Study conclusions and caveats: Donors of long life had a larger count of naive CD4+ cells and greater diversity than aged donors. Expanded clonotype changes were possibly confounded by unknown donor CMV status.

A J-beta primer mix and a sample-barcoded 5' primer were used in a second PCR of roughly 6 to 11 cycles. Sequencing of every sample gave 3 million or more CDR3-containing paired-end reads. Each CDR3 protein gets one entry after TCRdb re-called the 5' RACE reads with MiXCR. The sample contains 800,000 to 1,000,000 distinct CDR3 sequences, roughly 50% of which appear only once. The sample comprised blood. The rearrangement joins TRBV11-2 to TRBJ2-1, with 11 bases fitting TRBD2. The sequence came from a man aged 25-45 years in good health. The CDR3 DNA is TGTGCCAGCAGCTTCAGGACTAGCGGGTACTACAATGAGCAGTTCTTC. Its protein product is CASSFRTSGYYNEQFF.